This T cell receptor beta chain was documented in a study of cytomegalovirus exposure and HLA in healthy donors. The study, taken as a whole, reports: Later, an analysis found that TCR clusters from the first cohort tended to co-occur in the 120 validation repertoires.

TCRdb's table, derived via immunoSEQ multiplex PCR, lists solely in-frame clones and lacks some. The sample carries 200,000 to 250,000 clones, roughly 83% recorded once. Looked up from germline, CDR1 is SGHTA and CDR2 is FQGTGA. The CDR3 length is 15 residues. Trimming left V 3 bases short and J 7 bases short, with 16 bases between. As for this clone: The antigen is unknown.

Donors came from a validation cohort of some 110 subjects, distinct from the first 666-subject cohort. Sequencing used PBMCs. The rearrangement uses TRBV7-3 and TRBJ2-1; TRBD2 might be the D (6 bases). This receptor was taken from a woman aged 25-40 years in good health and CMV-seropositive. This CDR3 is CASSFASSSVNEQFF. As DNA, the CDR3 is TGTGCCAGCAGCTTTGCCTCCTCTAGCGTTAATGAGCAGTTCTTC.